This T cell receptor (beta chain) stems from a study of HIV-infected patients and healthy controls. General observations from the study: Healthy controls carried many MAIT alpha-chain CDR3s, while HIV+ repertoires had few.

Alpha and beta constant-region primers primed reverse transcription of approximately 0.55 ug RNA. Alpha and beta chain libraries were made separately by chain-specific third strand synthesis with multiplexing indices. TCRdb redid the calling of the 5' RACE reads with MiXCR, one entry per CDR3 protein. The data show roughly 18,000 distinct CDR3 sequences, more than 7.5% seen once. Antiretroviral therapy had run roughly three months, about 14 weeks, before follow-up blood collection. All unsorted peripheral T cells were captured because whole blood was used without fractionation. There are a few counts of this clonotype. Its cognate antigen is unknown. This clonotype was sampled from an adult with HIV infection. This material consisted of blood, taken during antiretroviral therapy.

CDR3 in DNA: TGTGCCAGCAGCTTGGGACCGAGCTCTGGAAACACCATATATTTT. The encoded protein is CASSLGPSSGNTIYF. The rearrangement links TRBV7-2 to TRBJ1-3, with D perhaps matching TRBD1 (5 bases). Germline values: CDR1 SGHTA, CDR2 FQGNSA. Trimming took 3 bases from V and 0 from J, leaving 9 bases between them. The CDR3 consists of 15 residues.